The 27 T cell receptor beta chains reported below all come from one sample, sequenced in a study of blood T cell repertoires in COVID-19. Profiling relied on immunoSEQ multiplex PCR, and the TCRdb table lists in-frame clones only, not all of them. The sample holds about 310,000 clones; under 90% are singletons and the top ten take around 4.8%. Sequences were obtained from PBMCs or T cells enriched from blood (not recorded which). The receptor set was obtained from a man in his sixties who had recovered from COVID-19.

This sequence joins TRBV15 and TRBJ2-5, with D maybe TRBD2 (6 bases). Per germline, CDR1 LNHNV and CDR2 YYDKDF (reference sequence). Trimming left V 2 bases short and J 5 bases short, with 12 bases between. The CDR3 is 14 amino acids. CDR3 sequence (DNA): TGTGCCACCAGCAGACCCCGGGACTTGGAGACCCAGTACTTC. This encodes CATSRPRDLETQYF.

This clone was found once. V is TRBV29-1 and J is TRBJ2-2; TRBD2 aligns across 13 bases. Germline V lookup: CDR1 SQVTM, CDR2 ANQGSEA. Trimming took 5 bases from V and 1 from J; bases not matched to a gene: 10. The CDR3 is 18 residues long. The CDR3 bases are TGCAGCGTTTCAACTAGGACTAGCGGGAGAGTGAACACCGGGGAGCTGTTTTTT. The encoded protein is CSVSTRTSGRVNTGELFF.

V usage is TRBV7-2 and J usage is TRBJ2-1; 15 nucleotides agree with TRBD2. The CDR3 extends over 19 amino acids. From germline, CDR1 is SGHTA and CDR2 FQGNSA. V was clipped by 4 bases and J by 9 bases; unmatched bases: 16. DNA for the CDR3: TGTGCCAGCAGCTCACAGGTAGGACTAGCGGGAGGGGCCCGCGGTGAGCAGTTCTTC. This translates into CASSSQVGLAGGARGEQFF. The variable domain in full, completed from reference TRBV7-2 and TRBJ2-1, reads GAGVSQSPSNKVTEKGKDVELRCDPISGHTALYWYRQSLGQGLEFLIYFQGNSAPDKSGLPSDRFSAERTGGSVSTLTIQRTQQEDSAVYLCASSSQVGLAGGARGEQFFGPGTRLTVL.

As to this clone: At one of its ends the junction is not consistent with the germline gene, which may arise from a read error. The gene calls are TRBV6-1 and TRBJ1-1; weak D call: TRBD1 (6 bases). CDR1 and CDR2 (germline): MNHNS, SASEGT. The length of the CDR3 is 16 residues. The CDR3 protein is CASSEGQRIPNTEAFF. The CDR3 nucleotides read TGTGCCAGCAGCGAAGGACAGCGCATCCCCAACACTGAAGCTTTCTTT.

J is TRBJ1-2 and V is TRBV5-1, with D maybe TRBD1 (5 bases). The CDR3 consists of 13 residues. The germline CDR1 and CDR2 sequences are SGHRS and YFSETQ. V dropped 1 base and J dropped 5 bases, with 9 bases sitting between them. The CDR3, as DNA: TGCGCCAGCAGCTTGCCGGACATTTATGGCTACACCTTC. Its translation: CASSLPDIYGYTF.

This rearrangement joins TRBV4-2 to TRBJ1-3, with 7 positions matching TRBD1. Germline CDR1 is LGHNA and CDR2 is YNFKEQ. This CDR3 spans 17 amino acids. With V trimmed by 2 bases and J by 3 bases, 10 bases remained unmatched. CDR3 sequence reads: CASSQNNRAGGGNTIYF. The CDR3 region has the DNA TGTGCCAGCAGCCAAAACAACAGGGCAGGGGGTGGAAACACCATATATTTT.

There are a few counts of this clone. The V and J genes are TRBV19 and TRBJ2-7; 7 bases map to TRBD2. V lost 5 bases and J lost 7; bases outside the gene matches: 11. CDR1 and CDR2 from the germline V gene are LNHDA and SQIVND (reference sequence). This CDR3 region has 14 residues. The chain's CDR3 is CASSVTGGSGEQYF. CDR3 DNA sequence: TGTGCCAGTAGTGTCACGGGAGGATCAGGGGAGCAGTACTTC.

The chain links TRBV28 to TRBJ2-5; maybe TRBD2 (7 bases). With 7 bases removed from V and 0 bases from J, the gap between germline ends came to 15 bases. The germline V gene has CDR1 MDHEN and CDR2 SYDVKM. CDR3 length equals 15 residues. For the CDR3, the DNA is TGTGCCAGCACCCCCGCGGGGGCGGACCAAGAGACCCAGTACTTC. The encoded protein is CASTPAGADQETQYF.

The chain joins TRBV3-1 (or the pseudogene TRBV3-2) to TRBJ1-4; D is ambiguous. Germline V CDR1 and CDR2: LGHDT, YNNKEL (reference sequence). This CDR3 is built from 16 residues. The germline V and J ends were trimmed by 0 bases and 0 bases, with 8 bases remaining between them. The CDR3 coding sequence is TGTGCCAGCAGCCAAGAGGGTCGGGCAACTAATGAAAAACTGTTTTTT. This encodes CASSQEGRATNEKLFF.

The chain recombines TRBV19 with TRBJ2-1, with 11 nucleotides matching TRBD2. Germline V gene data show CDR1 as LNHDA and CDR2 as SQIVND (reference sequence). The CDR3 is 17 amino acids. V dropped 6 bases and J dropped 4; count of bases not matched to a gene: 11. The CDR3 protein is CASSERLTSGDYNEQFF. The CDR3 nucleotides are TGTGCCAGTAGCGAAAGACTGACTAGCGGGGATTACAATGAGCAGTTCTTC.

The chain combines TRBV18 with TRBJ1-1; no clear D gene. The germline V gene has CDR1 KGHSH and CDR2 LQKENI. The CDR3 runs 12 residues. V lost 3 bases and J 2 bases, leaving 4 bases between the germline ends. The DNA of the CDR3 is TGTGCCAGCTCACCCCTAAACACTGAAGCTTTCTTT. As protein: CASSPLNTEAFF.

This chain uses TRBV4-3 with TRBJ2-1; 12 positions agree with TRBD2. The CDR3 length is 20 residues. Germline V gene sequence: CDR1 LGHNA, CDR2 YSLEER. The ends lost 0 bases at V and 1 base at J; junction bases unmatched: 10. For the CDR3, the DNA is TGCGCCAGCAGCCAAGATGGGACTAGCGGGTCGAGAGGGTCCTACAATGAGCAGTTCTTC. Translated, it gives CASSQDGTSGSRGSYNEQFF.

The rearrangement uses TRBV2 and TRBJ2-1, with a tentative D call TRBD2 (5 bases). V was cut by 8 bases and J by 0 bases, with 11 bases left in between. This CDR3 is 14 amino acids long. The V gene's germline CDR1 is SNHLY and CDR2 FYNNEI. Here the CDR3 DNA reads TGTGCCAGCGCAAGCACTAGCTCCTACAATGAGCAGTTCTTC. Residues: CASASTSSYNEQFF. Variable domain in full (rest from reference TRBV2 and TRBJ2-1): EPEVTQTPSHQVTQMGQEVILRCVPISNHLYFYWYRQILGQKVEFLVSFYNNEISEKSEIFDDQFSVERPDGSNFTLKIRSTKLEDSAMYFCASASTSSYNEQFFGPGTRLTVL.

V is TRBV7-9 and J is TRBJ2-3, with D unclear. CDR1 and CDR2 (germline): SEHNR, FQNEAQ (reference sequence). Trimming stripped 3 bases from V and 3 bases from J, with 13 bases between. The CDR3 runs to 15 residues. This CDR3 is CASSFQASATDTQYF. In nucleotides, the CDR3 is TGTGCCAGCAGCTTTCAGGCCTCCGCTACAGATACGCAGTATTTT.

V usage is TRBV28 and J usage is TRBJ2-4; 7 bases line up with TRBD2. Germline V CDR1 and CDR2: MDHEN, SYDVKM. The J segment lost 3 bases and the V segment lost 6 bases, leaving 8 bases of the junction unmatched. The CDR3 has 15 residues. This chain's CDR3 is CASSRGGRGKNIQYF. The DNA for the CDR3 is TGTGCCAGCAGCCGGGGAGGGCGGGGCAAAAACATTCAGTACTTC.

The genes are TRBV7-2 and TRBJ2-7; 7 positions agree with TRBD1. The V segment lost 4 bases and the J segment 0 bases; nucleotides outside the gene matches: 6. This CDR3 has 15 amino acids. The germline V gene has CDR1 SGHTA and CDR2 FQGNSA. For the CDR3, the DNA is TGTGCCAGCAGCTACTCGACAGGGCGCTCCTACGAGCAGTACTTC. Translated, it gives CASSYSTGRSYEQYF.

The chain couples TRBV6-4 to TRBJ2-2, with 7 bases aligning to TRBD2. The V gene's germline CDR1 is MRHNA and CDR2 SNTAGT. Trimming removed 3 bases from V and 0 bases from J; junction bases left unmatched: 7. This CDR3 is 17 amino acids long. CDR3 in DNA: TGTGCCAGCAGTGATCCTAGCGGAGGTGCGAACACCGGGGAGCTGTTTTTT. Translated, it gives CASSDPSGGANTGELFF.

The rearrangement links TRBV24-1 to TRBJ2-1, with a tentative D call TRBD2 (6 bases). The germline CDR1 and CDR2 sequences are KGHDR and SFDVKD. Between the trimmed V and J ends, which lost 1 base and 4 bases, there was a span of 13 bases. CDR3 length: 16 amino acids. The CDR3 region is CATSDLRGGVYNEQFF. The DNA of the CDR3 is TGTGCCACCAGTGATTTACGGGGCGGGGTATACAATGAGCAGTTCTTC.

The chain's CDR3 is CASSSEQGKQPQHF. For the CDR3, the DNA is TGTGCCAGCAGCTCAGAGCAGGGGAAGCAGCCCCAGCATTTT. V and J are TRBV9 and TRBJ1-5, with D possibly TRBD1 on 6 matching bases. V shed 4 bases and J shed 7 bases, with 15 bases lying between them. The V gene's germline CDR1 is SGDLS and CDR2 YYNGEE. The length of the CDR3 is 14 residues.

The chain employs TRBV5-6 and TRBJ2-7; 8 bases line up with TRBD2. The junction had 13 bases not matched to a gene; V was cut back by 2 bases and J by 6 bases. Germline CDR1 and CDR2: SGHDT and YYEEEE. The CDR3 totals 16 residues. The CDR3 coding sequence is TGTGCCAGCAGCTTCGCGCGGGGACTAGTTTTTCGCGAGCAGTACTTC. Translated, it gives CASSFARGLVFREQYF.

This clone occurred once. The CDR3 DNA reads TGTGCCAGCAGCGTAGGAGGGAGTCCCTACGAGCAGTACTTC. Translated, it gives CASSVGGSPYEQYF. The rearrangement uses TRBV9 and TRBJ2-7; TRBD2 is a possible D gene (5 bases). The germline V gene encodes CDR1 SGDLS and CDR2 YYNGEE. CDR3 length: 14 amino acids. Trimming shortened V by 0 bases and J by 2 bases, and 9 bases separated the two germline ends.

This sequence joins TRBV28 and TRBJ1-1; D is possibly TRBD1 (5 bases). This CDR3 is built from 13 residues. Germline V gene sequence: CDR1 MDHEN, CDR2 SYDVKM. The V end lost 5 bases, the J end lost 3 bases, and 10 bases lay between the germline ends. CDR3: CASSATGHTEAFF. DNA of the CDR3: TGTGCCAGCAGTGCCACAGGACACACTGAAGCTTTCTTT.

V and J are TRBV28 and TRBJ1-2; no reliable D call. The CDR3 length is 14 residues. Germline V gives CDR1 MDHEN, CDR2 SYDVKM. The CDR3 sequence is CGQRRPLMDYGYTF. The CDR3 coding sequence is TGTGGTCAGCGGCGACCTCTTATGGACTATGGCTACACCTTC.

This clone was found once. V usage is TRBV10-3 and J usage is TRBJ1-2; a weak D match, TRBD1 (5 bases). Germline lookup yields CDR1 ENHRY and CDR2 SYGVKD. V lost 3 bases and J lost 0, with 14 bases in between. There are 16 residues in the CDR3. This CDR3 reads CAISEGVDSANYGYTF. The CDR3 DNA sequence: TGTGCCATCAGTGAAGGGGTCGATTCGGCTAACTATGGCTACACCTTC.

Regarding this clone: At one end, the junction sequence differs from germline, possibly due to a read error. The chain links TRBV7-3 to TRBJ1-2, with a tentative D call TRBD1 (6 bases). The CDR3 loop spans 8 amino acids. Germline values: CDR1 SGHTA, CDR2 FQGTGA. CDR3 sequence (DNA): TGTGCCAGCAGCCACACAGGGTTC. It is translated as CASSHTGF.

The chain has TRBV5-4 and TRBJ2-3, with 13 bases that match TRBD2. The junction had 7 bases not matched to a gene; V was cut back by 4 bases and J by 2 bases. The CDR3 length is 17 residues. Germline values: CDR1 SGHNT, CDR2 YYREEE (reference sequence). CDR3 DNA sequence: TGTGCCAGCAGCGCGGGACTAGCGGGGAGGGCCACAGATACGCAGTATTTT. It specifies CASSAGLAGRATDTQYF.

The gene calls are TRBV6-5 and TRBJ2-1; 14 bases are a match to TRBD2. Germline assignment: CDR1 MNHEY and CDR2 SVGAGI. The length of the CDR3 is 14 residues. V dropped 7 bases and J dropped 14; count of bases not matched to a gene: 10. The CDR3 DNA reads TGTGCCAGCAACTACGGGACTAGCGGGAGTTTAGAGTTCTTC. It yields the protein CASNYGTSGSLEFF.